This TCR beta chain was recovered during a study of PD-L1 blockade in urothelial cancer. Overall study: Administration of atezolizumab to patients began at some point between 2013 and 2015, at 1,200 mg intravenously every 3 weeks.

Repertoires were generated with immunoSEQ multiplex PCR, while TCRdb's copy carries only in-frame clones and drops some. In the table there are some 40,000 clones, 91% of which are singletons. CDR3 length: 21 residues. Sample time point: peripheral blood 6 weeks after treatment start. The clonotype was recovered from an older man with urothelial cancer. Sequences were derived from PBMCs, sampled around atezolizumab (anti-PD-L1) treatment. J is TRBJ2-1 and V is TRBV21-1; the table names TRBD2, a call not compared with the DNA. TRBV21-1 is classified as a pseudogene. The CDR3 region has the DNA TGTGCCAGCAGCAATTGGTGGCGGGAGCGGGAGGGACGAAGCTCCTACAATGAGCAGTTCTTC. Protein: CASSNWWREREGRSSYNEQFF.